These 12 T cell receptor beta chains were all obtained from the same sample, sequenced in a study of CD8+CD57+ T cells in acquired aplastic anemia. It was genomic DNA that served as the template for profiling TCR beta VDJ and CDR3. TCRdb reprocessed the reads via MiXCR and lists one record per CDR3 protein. The sample records about 190,000 distinct CDR3 sequences, roughly half being singletons. Sequencing was carried out using sorted CD4+, CD8+, or CD8+CD57+ T cells (not recorded which) from PBMCs. The source of these receptors is a human donor in good health, serving as a control.

Notes on this clonotype: A much larger clone sits a single nucleotide away, making a read error possible. In nucleotides, the CDR3 is TGTGCCAGCAGCCAGGCCTACAATGGGCAGTTCTTC. It yields the protein CASSQAYNGQFF. This chain links TRBV3-1 with TRBJ2-1; no clear D. This CDR3 has 12 residues. CDR1 LGHDT and CDR2 YNNKEL come from the germline V gene (reference sequence).

Remarks on this clonotype: An end of the junction differs from the germline gene, which may be a read error. The V call is TRBV24-1, the J call TRBJ2-1, with D unclear. CDR3 size: 14 residues. Looked up from germline, CDR1 is KGHDR and CDR2 is SFDVKD. The CDR3 nucleotides are TGTGCCACCACGAACATTTCCTCCCACAATGAGCAGTTCTTC. Its protein is CATTNISSHNEQFF.

This chain joins TRBV20-1 and TRBJ1-6; TRBD1 matches at 10 bases. The germline V gene has CDR1 DFQATT and CDR2 SNEGSKA (reference sequence). The CDR3 is made up of 15 amino acids. V trimming: 0 bases; J trimming: 7 bases; junction bases outside the gene matches: 3. The CDR3 nucleotides read TGCAGTGCTAGAGACCTGGGACAGGGGAATTCACCCCTCCACTTT. Translating it yields CSARDLGQGNSPLHF.

This clonotype has a single count. The gene calls are TRBV20-1 and TRBJ2-7, with TRBD2 matching 9 bases. CDR3 size: 13 residues. The V gene end was trimmed by 7 bases and the J gene end by 3 bases; junction bases not matched to a gene: 7. Germline CDR1 and CDR2: DFQATT and SNEGSKA (reference sequence). CDR3 DNA sequence: TGCAGTGGATCCGGGACTAGCAGCTACGAGCAGTACTTC. Amino acids: CSGSGTSSYEQYF.

This clonotype occurred many times. The V call is TRBV4-3, the J call TRBJ2-1, with 9 bases lining up with TRBD1. V dropped 5 bases and J dropped 1; count of bases not matched to a gene: 3. There are 15 residues in the CDR3. The V gene's germline CDR1 is LGHNA and CDR2 YSLEER. The CDR3 sequence is CASSNGQGSYNEQFF. CDR3 sequence (DNA): TGCGCCAGCAGCAACGGACAGGGGTCCTACAATGAGCAGTTCTTC.

This clonotype appeared many times. The chain has TRBV3-1 and TRBJ2-7; a weak D match, TRBD2 (5 bases). This CDR3 has 15 residues. Trimming pared 6 bases from V and 4 bases from J, leaving 19 bases between. CDR1 LGHDT and CDR2 YNNKEL come from the germline V gene (reference sequence). The CDR3 here is CASSPQRIGRYEQYF. The CDR3 bases are TGTGCCAGCAGTCCACAGCGGATAGGAAGATACGAGCAGTACTTC.

This clonotype was counted ten times or more. This chain connects TRBV12-3 or TRBV12-4 to TRBJ1-2; 8 bases are a match to TRBD1. This CDR3 has 11 residues. V was pared by 6 bases and J by 7 bases, with 1 base of the junction left unmatched. DNA for the CDR3: TGTGCCAGCAGCAGGGGGCCTGGCTACACCTTC. Translating gives CASSRGPGYTF.

This clonotype was picked up many times. This sequence joins TRBV9 and TRBJ2-2, with D perhaps matching TRBD1 (5 bases). This CDR3 has 17 residues. V dropped 0 bases and J dropped 5 bases, with 17 bases sitting between them. Per the germline V gene, CDR1 is SGDLS and CDR2 is YYNGEE. As DNA, the CDR3 is TGTGCCAGCAGCGTAGACCATTACGCACAGGCTACCGGGGAGCTGTTTTTT. It is translated as CASSVDHYAQATGELFF.

The genes are TRBV5-6 and TRBJ2-7; the D is unclear. The length of the CDR3 is 14 residues. Trimming took off 4 bases at V and 2 bases at J, with 13 bases between the two ends. Germline V lookup: CDR1 SGHDT, CDR2 YYEEEE. The CDR3 DNA follows: TGTGCCAGCAGCCATACAGACGGTGCCTACGAGCAGTACTTC. The encoded protein is CASSHTDGAYEQYF.

This chain uses TRBV7-6 with TRBJ2-1; D perhaps matches TRBD1 (6 bases). This CDR3 region has 15 residues. Trimming took off 2 bases at V and 2 bases at J, with 10 bases between the two ends. The germline CDR1 and CDR2 sequences are SGHVS and FNYEAQ. The DNA of the CDR3 is TGTGCCAGCAGCTTAACAGGACAGACCTACAATGAGCAGTTCTTC. Amino acid sequence: CASSLTGQTYNEQFF.

V and J are TRBV29-1 and TRBJ1-1, with a possible D match to TRBD1 (6 bases). The CDR3 totals 12 residues. CDR1 is SQVTM and CDR2 is ANQGSEA in the germline V gene. V gave up 6 bases and J gave up 7 bases, with 15 bases separating them. The CDR3: CSVDTGSGEAFF. The CDR3 region has the DNA TGCAGCGTCGATACAGGGTCCGGTGAAGCTTTCTTT.

V gene TRBV6-1 combines with J gene TRBJ1-1; D not resolved. V lost 8 bases and J lost 0, with 13 bases in between. CDR1 is MNHNS, CDR2 SASEGT, per germline. The CDR3 is 14 residues long. The DNA of the CDR3 is TGTGCCAGCCGGCGACTTGTTATGAACACTGAAGCTTTCTTT. It yields the protein CASRRLVMNTEAFF.